The 32 T cell receptor beta chains below all came from one sample that was sequenced in a study of response to subunit inactivated influenza vaccine. TCRdb passed the RT-PCR reads through MiXCR, listing each CDR3 protein once. The data hold 610,000 or so distinct CDR3 sequences, with 13% to 15% observed a single time. The sample here was PBMCs from blood, taken 11 to 12 days after vaccination. Every receptor here comes from a man in his fifties who received an inactivated influenza vaccine.

The chain links TRBV15 to TRBJ2-7, with 8 bases fitting TRBD2. Germline loops: CDR1 LNHNV, CDR2 YYDKDF (reference sequence). Trimming removed 2 bases from V and 2 bases from J; junction bases left unmatched: 2. The CDR3 spans 14 residues. The CDR3 region has the DNA TGTGCCACCAGCAGACGGGGGGGGCCCTACGAGCAGTACTTC. It codes for CATSRRGGPYEQYF.

The table lists this clonotype with a few counts. V and J are TRBV7-8 and TRBJ2-1; TRBD2 matches at 7 bases. V lost 5 bases and J lost 10; bases outside the gene matches: 14. This CDR3 spans 15 amino acids. Per germline, CDR1 SGHVS and CDR2 FQNEAQ. The CDR3 DNA reads TGTGCCAGCAGCACAATGACGCGGTCGGGGGGAGAGCAGTTCTTC. As protein: CASSTMTRSGGEQFF.

The V and J genes are TRBV5-5 and TRBJ2-7; 9 nucleotides line up with TRBD1. The CDR3 length is 15 residues. V dropped 5 bases and J dropped 0; count of bases not matched to a gene: 6. Per the germline V gene, CDR1 is SGHKS and CDR2 is YYEKEE (reference sequence). The CDR3 sequence is CASSVWGQGSYEQYF. As DNA, the CDR3 is TGTGCCAGCAGTGTTTGGGGACAGGGCTCCTACGAGCAGTACTTC.

The chain uses TRBV7-8 and TRBJ2-1; 11 positions agree with TRBD2. The V and J ends lost 6 bases and 4 bases, in that order; junction bases with no gene match: 5. There are 15 residues in the CDR3. Germline CDR1 and CDR2: SGHVS and FQNEAQ. The CDR3 DNA reads as TGTGCCAGCAGGCAGGGGACTAGCGGTTACAATGAGCAGTTCTTC. Its translation: CASRQGTSGYNEQFF.

This clonotype has just a few counts. The V and J genes are TRBV6-2 or TRBV6-3 and TRBJ2-5; 14 bases align to TRBD2. The CDR3 length is 18 residues. J lost 0 bases, V lost 5 bases, and 8 bases had no gene match. CDR1 and CDR2 (germline): MNHEY, SVGEGT. CDR3 bases: TGTGCCAGCAGTGCCGGGACTAGCGGGAGAGAGGACCAAGAGACCCAGTACTTC. Its protein product is CASSAGTSGREDQETQYF.

The genes are TRBV2 and TRBJ2-7; 10 bases agree with TRBD1. This CDR3 comprises 14 residues. J was trimmed by 4 bases and V by 6 bases; bases with no gene match: 6. CDR1 is SNHLY, CDR2 FYNNEI, per germline. The CDR3 nucleotides read TGTGCCAGCAGGCCGGGACAGGGGATTTACGAGCAGTACTTC. It codes for CASRPGQGIYEQYF. The full variable domain, with the rest looked up from reference TRBV2 and TRBJ2-7, is EPEVTQTPSHQVTQMGQEVILRCVPISNHLYFYWYRQILGQKVEFLVSFYNNEISEKSEIFDDQFSVERPDGSNFTLKIRSTKLEDSAMYFCASRPGQGIYEQYFGPGTRLTVT.

This clonotype was seen only a few times. The CDR3, as DNA: TGCAGTGCTACAAGGGACTCTGGAAACACCATATATTTT. Its translation: CSATRDSGNTIYF. The V call is TRBV20-1, the J call TRBJ1-3; D unresolved. This CDR3 comprises 13 residues. Germline V gene sequence: CDR1 DFQATT, CDR2 SNEGSKA (reference sequence). Between the trimmed V and J ends, which lost 4 bases and 0 bases, there was a span of 7 bases.

The chain uses TRBV20-1 and TRBJ1-2; 7 bases align to TRBD1. The CDR3 has 13 amino acids. Germline assignment: CDR1 DFQATT and CDR2 SNEGSKA (reference sequence). Trimming removed 6 bases from V and 8 bases from J; junction bases left unmatched: 12. In DNA, the CDR3 is TGCAGTGCCCCAAGGACAGGAAGGGAGGGCTACACCTTC. It encodes CSAPRTGREGYTF.

This clonotype was detected a few times. This rearrangement joins TRBV18 to TRBJ2-7; D might be TRBD1 or TRBD2, each matching 6 bases. The CDR3 is made up of 15 amino acids. Germline CDR1 KGHSH, CDR2 LQKENI. V lost 3 bases, J lost 6 bases, and 18 bases lay in between. CDR3 region: CASSPSGGGELEQYF. As DNA, the CDR3 is TGTGCCAGCTCACCGTCCGGGGGCGGGGAACTCGAGCAGTACTTC.

This chain uses TRBV5-1 with TRBJ2-2; a weak D match, TRBD2 (6 bases). Germline V gene lookup returns CDR1 SGHRS and CDR2 YFSETQ. Trimming left V 4 bases short and J 5 bases short, with 15 bases between. The CDR3 runs to 15 residues. CDR3 in amino acids: CASSRGTWVTGELFF. CDR3 nucleotides: TGCGCCAGCAGCCGCGGGACCTGGGTAACCGGGGAGCTGTTTTTT.

About this clonotype: Being one base from a much bigger clone, this may be a read error. CDR3 amino acids: CASSAGTVATNEKPFF. CDR3 DNA: TGTGCCAGCAGCGCAGGGACCGTGGCAACTAATGAAAAACCGTTTTTT. The chain has TRBV9 and TRBJ1-4; D is perhaps TRBD1 (5 bases). Looked up from germline, CDR1 is SGDLS and CDR2 is YYNGEE. CDR3 length equals 16 residues.

This clonotype showed up just a few times. This chain links TRBV28 with TRBJ2-2; 10 bases line up with TRBD2. This CDR3 is 18 amino acids long. J gave up 4 bases and V 5 bases, and 13 bases lay outside the gene matches. Germline values: CDR1 MDHEN, CDR2 SYDVKM. In DNA form, the CDR3 reads TGTGCCAGCAGTAATCTAGCGGGGGCCCCCCGAGGCACCGGGGAGCTGTTTTTT. This gives the protein CASSNLAGAPRGTGELFF.

In the case of this clonotype: Relative to the germline gene, one junction end is altered; a read error may explain this. This chain connects TRBV7-9 to TRBJ2-5, with 8 bases that match TRBD2. Looked up from germline, CDR1 is SEHNR and CDR2 is FQNEAQ (reference sequence). The length of the CDR3 is 14 residues. Here the CDR3 reads CTSSILADQETQYF. In DNA form, the CDR3 reads TGTACCAGCAGCATACTAGCGGATCAAGAGACCCAGTACTTC.

This clonotype showed up just a few times. The J gene is TRBJ2-3, the V gene TRBV5-5; D unresolved. The CDR3 totals 17 residues. V lost 0 bases to trimming and J lost 0 bases, with 14 bases between them. Germline assignment: CDR1 SGHKS and CDR2 YYEKEE (reference sequence). The DNA of the CDR3 is TGTGCCAGCAGCTTGGCAAGGGTCCGTTTTAGCACAGATACGCAGTATTTT. Amino acid sequence: CASSLARVRFSTDTQYF.

This clonotype was recorded a few times. The chain is built from TRBV28 and TRBJ1-2; D may be TRBD1 (6 bases). The CDR3 runs 16 residues. V was shortened by 4 bases and J by 4 bases, with 19 bases between the two germline ends. Germline lookup yields CDR1 MDHEN and CDR2 SYDVKM. In DNA form, the CDR3 reads TGTGCCAGCAGTTCAACCTCGGTTACAGGGCTCTATGGCTACACCTTC. It codes for CASSSTSVTGLYGYTF.

The chain uses TRBV5-1 and TRBJ2-7; 10 bases fit TRBD2. The CDR3 is made up of 15 amino acids. Trimming at V came to 3 bases and at J to 4 bases, leaving 7 bases not matched to a gene. In germline, CDR1 is SGHRS, CDR2 YFSETQ. CDR3 bases: TGCGCCAGCAGCTCCCTAGCGGGAGATGGGTACGAGCAGTACTTC. This gives the protein CASSSLAGDGYEQYF.

This clonotype was recorded a few times. The rearrangement joins TRBV5-1 to TRBJ1-4, with 8 bases matching TRBD1. Germline V gives CDR1 SGHRS, CDR2 YFSETQ. J lost 7 bases, V lost 2 bases, and 4 bases had no gene match. The CDR3 is 14 residues long. CDR3 protein: CASSFPGTGEKLFF. The CDR3 DNA is TGCGCCAGCAGCTTCCCCGGGACAGGTGAAAAACTGTTTTTT.

The chain couples TRBV7-8 to TRBJ1-5; D perhaps matches TRBD1 (6 bases). Looked up from germline, CDR1 is SGHVS and CDR2 is FQNEAQ. Trimming shortened V by 0 bases and J by 4 bases, and 13 bases separated the two germline ends. CDR3 length equals 16 residues. The CDR3 sequence is CASSLALGQTNQPQHF. CDR3 nucleotide sequence: TGTGCCAGCAGCTTAGCGCTAGGACAGACTAATCAGCCCCAGCATTTT.

The genes are TRBV6-6 and TRBJ2-7; TRBD1 aligns across 7 bases. There are 12 residues in the CDR3. J lost 5 bases, V lost 5 bases, and 3 bases had no gene match. Germline V gene sequence: CDR1 MNHNY, CDR2 SVGAGI (reference sequence). The DNA for the CDR3 is TGTGCCAGCAGTACAGGGGTCCACGAGCAGTACTTC. Translation: CASSTGVHEQYF.

This clonotype was detected a few times. The genes are TRBV5-6 and TRBJ2-5; 8 nucleotides match TRBD1. The V gene's germline CDR1 is SGHDT and CDR2 YYEEEE. Trimming at V came to 2 bases and at J to 5 bases, leaving 8 bases not matched to a gene. The CDR3 sequence is 15 residues long. CDR3 nucleotide sequence: TGTGCCAGCAGCTTCACAGGGGGTCTTCGGGAGACCCAGTACTTC. It is translated as CASSFTGGLRETQYF. Full variable domain (missing parts from reference TRBV5-6 and TRBJ2-5): DAGVTQSPTHLIKTRGQQVTLRCSPKSGHDTVSWYQQALGQGPQFIFQYYEEEERQRGNFPDRFSGHQFPNYSSELNVNALLLGDSALYLCASSFTGGLRETQYFGPGTRLLVL.

This clonotype has ten or more counts. The chain carries TRBV12-3 or TRBV12-4 and TRBJ2-6; D not resolved. This CDR3 spans 14 amino acids. V lost 2 bases and J lost 0, with 2 bases in between. The CDR3 region is CASSLSSGANVLTF. The CDR3 DNA reads as TGTGCCAGCAGTTTAAGCTCTGGGGCCAACGTCCTGACTTTC.

This sequence joins TRBV20-1 and TRBJ1-1; no definite D call. The germline V gene encodes CDR1 DFQATT and CDR2 SNEGSKA (reference sequence). The germline V and J ends were trimmed by 6 bases and 10 bases, with 18 bases remaining between them. This CDR3 spans 12 amino acids. CDR3 region: CSASPSGSSAFF. The DNA for the CDR3 is TGCAGTGCCTCCCCTTCCGGGTCTTCAGCTTTCTTT.

This clonotype was detected only a few times. The chain combines TRBV2 with TRBJ2-1; the match to TRBD1 covers 7 bases. Germline V gene data show CDR1 as SNHLY and CDR2 as FYNNEI. The length of the CDR3 is 13 residues. J lost 7 bases, V lost 7 bases, and 7 bases had no gene match. The CDR3: CASTQGVYNEQFF. CDR3 DNA sequence: TGTGCCAGCACCCAGGGGGTGTATAATGAGCAGTTCTTC.

The chain uses TRBV20-1 and TRBJ2-1, with 11 bases lining up with TRBD2. Trimming at V came to 1 base and at J to 7 bases, leaving 3 bases not matched to a gene. CDR1 is DFQATT, CDR2 SNEGSKA, per germline (reference sequence). The CDR3 has 14 residues. The CDR3 sequence: CSARGLAGKNEQFF. In DNA, the CDR3 is TGCAGTGCTAGAGGACTAGCGGGAAAAAATGAGCAGTTCTTC.

The chain couples TRBV6-5 to TRBJ2-1, with 11 bases fitting TRBD2. V trimming: 7 bases; J trimming: 8 bases; junction bases outside the gene matches: 7. Germline CDR1 reads MNHEY; CDR2 reads SVGAGI. CDR3 length: 14 residues. In DNA form, the CDR3 reads TGTGCCAGCACTTTAGCGGGGGGGACGGATGAGCAGTTCTTC. As protein: CASTLAGGTDEQFF.

This clonotype was found a few times. The chain combines TRBV12-3 or TRBV12-4 with TRBJ1-2; weak D call: TRBD1 (5 bases). This CDR3 contains 15 residues. Trimming removed 7 bases at V and 0 bases at J, with 15 bases between. CDR3 residues: CASTWDRKPNYGYTF. For the CDR3, the DNA is TGTGCCAGCACCTGGGACCGTAAACCTAACTATGGCTACACCTTC.

The rearrangement links TRBV2 to TRBJ2-1; 9 bases fit TRBD2. CDR3 length equals 14 residues. The J segment lost 8 bases and the V segment lost 5 bases, leaving 7 bases of the junction unmatched. Germline-derived CDR1 and CDR2 are SNHLY and FYNNEI. The CDR3 reads CASSTSGWSDEQFF. The CDR3 DNA reads as TGTGCCAGCAGTACTAGCGGGTGGTCCGATGAGCAGTTCTTC.

This clonotype has at least ten counts. The J gene is TRBJ2-2, the V gene TRBV5-1; D is possibly TRBD1 or TRBD2 (5 bases each). Trimming pared 4 bases from V and 4 bases from J, leaving 17 bases between. The germline V gene has CDR1 SGHRS and CDR2 YFSETQ. There are 16 residues in the CDR3. The CDR3: CASSEGPLRGTGELFF. CDR3 bases: TGCGCCAGCAGCGAGGGCCCGCTGAGGGGCACCGGGGAGCTGTTTTTT.

This rearrangement joins TRBV9 to TRBJ1-2; D not certain. The CDR3 is 14 residues long. The V gene's germline CDR1 is SGDLS and CDR2 YYNGEE. Trimming left V 4 bases short and J 3 bases short, with 13 bases between. DNA for the CDR3: TGTGCCAGCAGCATCCGAACACTAGACTATGGCTACACCTTC. Translating it yields CASSIRTLDYGYTF.

This clonotype has a handful of counts. This rearrangement joins TRBV20-1 to TRBJ2-1; 8 bases align to TRBD2. V dropped 1 base and J dropped 5; count of bases not matched to a gene: 4. This CDR3 comprises 14 residues. Germline CDR1 is DFQATT and CDR2 is SNEGSKA (reference sequence). The CDR3: CSARGLATNNEQFF. The CDR3 DNA follows: TGCAGTGCTAGAGGACTAGCGACTAACAATGAGCAGTTCTTC.

This clonotype was observed a handful of times. V gene TRBV18 combines with J gene TRBJ2-3; D is possibly TRBD2 (6 bases). Trimming took off 2 bases at V and 4 bases at J, with 7 bases between the two ends. CDR1 is KGHSH and CDR2 is LQKENI in the germline V gene. The CDR3 contains 13 residues. CDR3 region: CASSPREADTQYF. CDR3 DNA: TGTGCCAGCTCACCAAGGGAGGCAGATACGCAGTATTTT.

The table lists this clonotype with a few counts. This chain uses TRBV21-1 with TRBJ2-1; TRBD2, the D gene given by the table, was not confirmed from the DNA. TRBV21-1 is deemed a pseudogene. This CDR3 is built from 20 residues. The CDR3 reads CASNRETPGLAGAIYYEQFF. The CDR3 nucleotides are TGTGCCAGCAATCGTGAAACCCCGGGACTAGCGGGAGCTATCTACTATGAGCAGTTCTTC.